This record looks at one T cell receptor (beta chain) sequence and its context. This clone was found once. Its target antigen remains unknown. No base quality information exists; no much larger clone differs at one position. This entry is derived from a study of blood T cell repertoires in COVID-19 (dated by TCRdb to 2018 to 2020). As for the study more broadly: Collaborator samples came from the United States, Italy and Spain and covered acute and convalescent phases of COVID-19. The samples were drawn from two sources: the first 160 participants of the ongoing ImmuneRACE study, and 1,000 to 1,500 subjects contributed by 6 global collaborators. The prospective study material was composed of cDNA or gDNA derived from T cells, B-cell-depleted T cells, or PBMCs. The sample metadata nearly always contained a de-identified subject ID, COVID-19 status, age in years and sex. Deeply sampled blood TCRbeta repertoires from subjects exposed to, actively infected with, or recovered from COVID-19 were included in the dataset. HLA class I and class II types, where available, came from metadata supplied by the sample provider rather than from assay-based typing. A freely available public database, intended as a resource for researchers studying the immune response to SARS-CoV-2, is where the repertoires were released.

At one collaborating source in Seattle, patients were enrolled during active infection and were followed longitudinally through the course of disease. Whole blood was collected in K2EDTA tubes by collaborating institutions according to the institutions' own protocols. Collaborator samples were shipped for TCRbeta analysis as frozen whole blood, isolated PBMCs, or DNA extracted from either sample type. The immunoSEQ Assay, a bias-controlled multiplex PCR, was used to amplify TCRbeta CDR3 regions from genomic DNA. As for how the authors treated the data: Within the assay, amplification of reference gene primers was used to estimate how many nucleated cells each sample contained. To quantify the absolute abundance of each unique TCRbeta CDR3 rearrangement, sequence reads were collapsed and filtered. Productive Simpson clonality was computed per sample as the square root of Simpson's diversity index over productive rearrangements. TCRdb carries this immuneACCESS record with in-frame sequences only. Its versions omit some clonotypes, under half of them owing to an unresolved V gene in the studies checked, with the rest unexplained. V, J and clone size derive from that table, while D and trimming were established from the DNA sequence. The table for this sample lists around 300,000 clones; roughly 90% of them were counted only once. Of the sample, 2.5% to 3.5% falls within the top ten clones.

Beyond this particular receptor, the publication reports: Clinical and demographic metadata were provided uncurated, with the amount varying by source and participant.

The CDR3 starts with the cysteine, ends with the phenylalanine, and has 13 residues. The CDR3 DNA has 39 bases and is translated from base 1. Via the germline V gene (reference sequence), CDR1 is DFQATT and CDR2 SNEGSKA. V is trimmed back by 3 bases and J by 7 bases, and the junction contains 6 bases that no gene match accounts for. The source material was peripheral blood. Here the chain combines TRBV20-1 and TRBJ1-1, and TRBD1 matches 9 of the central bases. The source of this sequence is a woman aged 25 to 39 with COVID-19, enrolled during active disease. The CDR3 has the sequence CSASTGGEGEAFF. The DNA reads TGCAGTGCTAGTACAGGGGGCGAAGGTGAAGCTTTCTTT.